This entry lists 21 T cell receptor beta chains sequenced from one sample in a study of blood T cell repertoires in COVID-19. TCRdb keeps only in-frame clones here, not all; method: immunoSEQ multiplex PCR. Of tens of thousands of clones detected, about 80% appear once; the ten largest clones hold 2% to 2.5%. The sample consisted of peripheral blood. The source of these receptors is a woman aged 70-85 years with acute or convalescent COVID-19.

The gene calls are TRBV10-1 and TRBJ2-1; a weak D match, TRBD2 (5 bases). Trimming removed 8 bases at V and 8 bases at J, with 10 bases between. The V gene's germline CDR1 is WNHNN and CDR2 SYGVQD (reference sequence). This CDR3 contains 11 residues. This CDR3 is CASGERDEQFF. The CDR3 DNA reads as TGCGCCAGCGGGGAGAGGGATGAGCAGTTCTTC.

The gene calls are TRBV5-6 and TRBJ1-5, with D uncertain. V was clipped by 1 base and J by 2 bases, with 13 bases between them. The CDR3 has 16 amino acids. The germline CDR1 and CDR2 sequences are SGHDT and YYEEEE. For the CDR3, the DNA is TGTGCCAGCAGCTTGTTATCCGCGCAAGGCAATCAGCCCCAGCATTTT. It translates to CASSLLSAQGNQPQHF. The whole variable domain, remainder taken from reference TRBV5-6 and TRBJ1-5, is DAGVTQSPTHLIKTRGQQVTLRCSPKSGHDTVSWYQQALGQGPQFIFQYYEEEERQRGNFPDRFSGHQFPNYSSELNVNALLLGDSALYLCASSLLSAQGNQPQHFGDGTRLSIL.

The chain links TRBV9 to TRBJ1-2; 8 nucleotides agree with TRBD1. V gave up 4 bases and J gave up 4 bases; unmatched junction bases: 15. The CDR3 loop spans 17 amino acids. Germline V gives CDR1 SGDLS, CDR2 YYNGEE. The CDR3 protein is CASSPQGALKLAYGYTF. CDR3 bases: TGTGCCAGCAGCCCGCAGGGGGCTTTAAAATTGGCCTATGGCTACACCTTC.

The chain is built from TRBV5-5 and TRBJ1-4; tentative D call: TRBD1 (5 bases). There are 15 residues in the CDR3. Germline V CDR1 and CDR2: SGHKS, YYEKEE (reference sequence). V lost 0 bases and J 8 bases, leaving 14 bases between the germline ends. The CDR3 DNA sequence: TGTGCCAGCAGCTTGGAAGGGGCGATATCGGAAAAACTGTTTTTT. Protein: CASSLEGAISEKLFF. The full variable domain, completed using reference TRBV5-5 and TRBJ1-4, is DAGVTQSPTHLIKTRGQQVTLRCSPISGHKSVSWYQQVLGQGPQFIFQYYEKEERGRGNFPDRFSARQFPNYSSELNVNALLLGDSALYLCASSLEGAISEKLFFGSGTQLSVL.

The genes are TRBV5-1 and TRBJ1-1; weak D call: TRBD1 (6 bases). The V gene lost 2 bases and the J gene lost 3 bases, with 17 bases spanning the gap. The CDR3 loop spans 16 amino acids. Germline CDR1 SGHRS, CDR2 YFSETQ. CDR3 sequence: CASSLTQGPGDTEAFF. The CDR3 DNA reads TGCGCCAGCAGCTTAACACAGGGACCGGGTGACACTGAAGCTTTCTTT.

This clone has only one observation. CDR3 DNA: TGTGCCACCAGTGATTTGACGGGAATGGGGTCGTACAATGAGCAGTTCTTC. Amino acid sequence: CATSDLTGMGSYNEQFF. The genes are TRBV24-1 and TRBJ2-1; D possibly corresponds to TRBD2 (5 bases). Germline CDR1 is KGHDR and CDR2 is SFDVKD. The CDR3 has 17 residues. V shed 0 bases and J shed 4 bases, with 15 bases lying between them.

The CDR3 spells CAISESMGQAKVYTF. CDR3 sequence (DNA): TGTGCCATCAGTGAGTCGATGGGACAGGCCAAAGTCTACACCTTC. The rearrangement uses TRBV10-3 and TRBJ1-2, with 8 bases identical to TRBD1. The CDR3 contains 15 residues. The germline V gene encodes CDR1 ENHRY and CDR2 SYGVKD. With 0 bases clipped from V and 10 bases from J, the junction kept 10 bases outside the gene matches.

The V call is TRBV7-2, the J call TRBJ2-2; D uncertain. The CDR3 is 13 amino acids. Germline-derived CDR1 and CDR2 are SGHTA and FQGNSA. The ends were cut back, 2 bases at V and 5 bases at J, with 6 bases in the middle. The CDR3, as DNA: TGTGCCAGCAGCTTATACGGGACCGGGGAGCTGTTTTTT. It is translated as CASSLYGTGELFF. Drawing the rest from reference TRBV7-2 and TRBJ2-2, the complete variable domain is GAGVSQSPSNKVTEKGKDVELRCDPISGHTALYWYRQSLGQGLEFLIYFQGNSAPDKSGLPSDRFSAERTGGSVSTLTIQRTQQEDSAVYLCASSLYGTGELFFGEGSRLTVL.

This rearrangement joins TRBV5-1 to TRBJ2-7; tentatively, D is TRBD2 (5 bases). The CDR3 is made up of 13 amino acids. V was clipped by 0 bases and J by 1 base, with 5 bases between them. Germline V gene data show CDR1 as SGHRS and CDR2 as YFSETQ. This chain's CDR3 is CASSLERSYEQYF. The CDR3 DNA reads TGCGCCAGCAGCTTGGAGCGGTCCTACGAGCAGTACTTC. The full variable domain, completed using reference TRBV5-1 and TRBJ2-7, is KAGVTQTPRYLIKTRGQQVTLSCSPISGHRSVSWYQQTPGQGLQFLFEYFSETQRNKGNFPGRFSGRQFSNSRSEMNVSTLELGDSALYLCASSLERSYEQYFGPGTRLTVT.

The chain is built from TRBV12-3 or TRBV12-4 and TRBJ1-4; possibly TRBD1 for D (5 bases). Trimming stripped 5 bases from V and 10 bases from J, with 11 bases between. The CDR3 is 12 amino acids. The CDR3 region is CASSPLGGKLFF. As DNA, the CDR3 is TGTGCCAGCAGTCCCCTCGGGGGAAAACTGTTTTTT.

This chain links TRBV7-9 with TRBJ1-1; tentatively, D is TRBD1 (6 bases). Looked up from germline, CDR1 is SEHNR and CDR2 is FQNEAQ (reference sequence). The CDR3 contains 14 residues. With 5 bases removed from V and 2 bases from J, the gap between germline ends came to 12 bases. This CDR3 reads CASSPWTVNTEAFF. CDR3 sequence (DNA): TGTGCCAGCAGCCCCTGGACAGTAAACACTGAAGCTTTCTTT.

CDR3 region: CASSLGGAGGETQYF. The CDR3 nucleotides read TGTGCCAGCAGCTTGGGGGGGGCAGGGGGCGAGACCCAGTACTTC. This rearrangement joins TRBV5-4 to TRBJ2-5, with 8 nucleotides matching TRBD1. Germline lookup yields CDR1 SGHNT and CDR2 YYREEE (reference sequence). The length of the CDR3 is 15 residues. V lost 0 bases, J lost 5 bases, and 6 bases stayed unmatched.

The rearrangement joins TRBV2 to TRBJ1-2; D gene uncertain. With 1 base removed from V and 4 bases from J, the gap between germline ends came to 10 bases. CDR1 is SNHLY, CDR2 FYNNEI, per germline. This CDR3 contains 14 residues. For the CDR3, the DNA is TGTGCCAGCAGTGAAGTAGTCAGCGGCTATGGCTACACCTTC. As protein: CASSEVVSGYGYTF.

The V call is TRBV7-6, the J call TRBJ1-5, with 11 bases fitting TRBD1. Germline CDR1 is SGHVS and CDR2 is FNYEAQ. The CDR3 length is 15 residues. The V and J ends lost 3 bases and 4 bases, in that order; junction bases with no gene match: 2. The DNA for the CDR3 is TGTGCCAGCAGCTTTGGGACAGGGGGAAATCAGCCCCAGCATTTT. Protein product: CASSFGTGGNQPQHF.

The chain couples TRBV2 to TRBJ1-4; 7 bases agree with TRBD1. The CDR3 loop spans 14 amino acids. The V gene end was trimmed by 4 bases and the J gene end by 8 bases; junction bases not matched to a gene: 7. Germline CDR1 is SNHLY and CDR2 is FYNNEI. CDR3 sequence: CASSAVDRIEKLFF. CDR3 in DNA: TGTGCCAGCAGTGCCGTGGACAGGATCGAAAAACTGTTTTTT.

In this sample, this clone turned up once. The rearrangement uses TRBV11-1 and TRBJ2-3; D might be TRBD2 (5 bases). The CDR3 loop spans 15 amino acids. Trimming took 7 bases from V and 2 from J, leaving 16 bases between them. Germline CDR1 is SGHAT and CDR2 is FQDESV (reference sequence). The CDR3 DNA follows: TGTGCCAGCACCCCGCGGGTGCCTGACACAGATACGCAGTATTTT. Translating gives CASTPRVPDTDTQYF.

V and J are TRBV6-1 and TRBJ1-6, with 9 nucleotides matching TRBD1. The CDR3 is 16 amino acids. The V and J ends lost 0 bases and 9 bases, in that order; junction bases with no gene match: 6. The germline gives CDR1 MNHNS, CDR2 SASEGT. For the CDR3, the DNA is TGTGCCAGCAGTGAAGCGCTAGGACAGGGGAGTTCACCCCTCCACTTT. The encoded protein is CASSEALGQGSSPLHF.

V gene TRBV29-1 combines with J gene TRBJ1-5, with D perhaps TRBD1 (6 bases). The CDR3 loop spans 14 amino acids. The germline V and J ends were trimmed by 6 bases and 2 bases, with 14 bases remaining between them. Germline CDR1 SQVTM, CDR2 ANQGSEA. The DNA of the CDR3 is TGCAGCGTGCGAACAGGGTTGGGCAATCAGCCCCAGCATTTT. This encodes CSVRTGLGNQPQHF.

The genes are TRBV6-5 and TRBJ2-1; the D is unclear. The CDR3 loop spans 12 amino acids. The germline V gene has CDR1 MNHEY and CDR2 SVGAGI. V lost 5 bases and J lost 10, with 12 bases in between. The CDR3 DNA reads TGTGCCAGCAGTCCCGGTGGGCGAGAGCAGTTCTTC. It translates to CASSPGGREQFF.

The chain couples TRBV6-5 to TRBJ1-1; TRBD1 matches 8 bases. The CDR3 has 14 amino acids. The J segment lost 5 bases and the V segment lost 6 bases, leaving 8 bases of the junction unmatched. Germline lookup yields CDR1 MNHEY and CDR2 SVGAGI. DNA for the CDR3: TGTGCCAGCAGCTTGGGACAGGCCGGAACTGAAGCTTTCTTT. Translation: CASSLGQAGTEAFF.

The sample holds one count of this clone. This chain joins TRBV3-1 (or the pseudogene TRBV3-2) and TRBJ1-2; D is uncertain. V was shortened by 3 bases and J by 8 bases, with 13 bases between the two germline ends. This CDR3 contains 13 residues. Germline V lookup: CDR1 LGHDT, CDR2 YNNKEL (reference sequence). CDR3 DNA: TGTGCCAGCAGCCAGGGTTGGAGGGAAGGCTACACCTTC. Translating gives CASSQGWREGYTF.